This entry lists 26 T cell receptor beta chains sequenced from one sample in a study of human T cells and chemical hapten exposure. Unfractionated whole blood served as the source for total RNA extraction. In TCRdb, the 5' RACE reads were re-called with MiXCR into one record per CDR3 protein. The table has 70,000 to 85,000 distinct CDR3 sequences, approximately 16% seen once; the top ten hold almost 7%. The receptors here all came from a female donor in good health.

This clonotype came up a few times. CDR3 in DNA: TGCGCCAGCAGCGATGACGCCTTCTCTGAAGCTTTCTTT. It yields the protein CASSDDAFSEAFF. The chain has TRBV5-1 and TRBJ1-1; D remains ambiguous. Per the germline V gene, CDR1 is SGHRS and CDR2 is YFSETQ. This CDR3 has 13 residues. The ends were cut back, 4 bases at V and 6 bases at J, with 13 bases in the middle.

This clonotype was detected a few times. The chain has TRBV10-3 and TRBJ2-6; D might be TRBD1 (5 bases). Trimming took 6 bases from V and 0 from J, leaving 12 bases between them. The CDR3 is 16 amino acids. Germline-derived CDR1 and CDR2 are ENHRY and SYGVKD. The DNA of the CDR3 is TGTGCCATCAGAAAGGGGTTAAGCTCTGGGGCCAACGTCCTGACTTTC. It is translated as CAIRKGLSSGANVLTF.

This clonotype was recorded at least ten times. The genes are TRBV6-1 and TRBJ1-6, with D unresolved. Germline V gives CDR1 MNHNS, CDR2 SASEGT. CDR3 length: 16 residues. V was cut by 1 base and J by 7 bases, with 14 bases left in between. CDR3 in DNA: TGTGCCAGCAGTGAAGTTGCCGGCGGCTCAAATTCACCCCTCCACTTT. It encodes CASSEVAGGSNSPLHF.

The chain recombines TRBV7-9 with TRBJ2-1; 8 bases line up with TRBD2. V lost 1 base to trimming and J lost 8 bases; unmatched junction nucleotides: 7. CDR3 length: 15 amino acids. Germline CDR1 and CDR2: SEHNR and FQNEAQ (reference sequence). CDR3 nucleotide sequence: TGTGCCAGCAGCTTAGGACTAGCGAGATGGGATGAGCAGTTCTTC. Translating gives CASSLGLARWDEQFF.

V usage is TRBV5-1 and J usage is TRBJ2-3, with D perhaps being TRBD1 or TRBD2 (7 bases each). This CDR3 is 17 amino acids long. V was clipped by 4 bases and J by 1 base, with 19 bases between them. Looked up from germline, CDR1 is SGHRS and CDR2 is YFSETQ. The CDR3 coding sequence is TGCGCCAGCAGCACAGGGGTCGGGGGGCGAGGCACAGATACGCAGTATTTT. Residues: CASSTGVGGRGTDTQYF.

The chain joins TRBV30 to TRBJ2-5; D is unresolved. Trimming took off 1 base at V and 5 bases at J, with 11 bases between the two ends. Germline V gene data show CDR1 as GTSNPN and CDR2 as SVGIG (reference sequence). The CDR3 has 13 amino acids. The CDR3 DNA follows: TGTGCCTGGAGTGGGGTAGCACGCGAGACCCAGTACTTC. Its protein is CAWSGVARETQYF.

This clonotype was counted between two and nine times. This chain connects TRBV24-1 to TRBJ2-2; D is uncertain. The CDR3 loop spans 12 amino acids. Trimming pared 2 bases from V and 5 bases from J, leaving 2 bases between. CDR1 is KGHDR, CDR2 SFDVKD, per germline. The CDR3 DNA is TGTGCCACCAGTGATTCAACCGGGGAGCTGTTTTTT. Translating gives CATSDSTGELFF.

This clonotype was detected once. The rearrangement links TRBV28 to TRBJ2-7; possibly TRBD2 for D (6 bases). The CDR3 consists of 14 residues. V was shortened by 6 bases and J by 1 base, with 13 bases between the two germline ends. Germline values: CDR1 MDHEN, CDR2 SYDVKM. The DNA for the CDR3 is TGTGCCAGCAGAACCGGGACTGAATCCTACGAGCAGTACTTC. The encoded protein is CASRTGTESYEQYF.

This chain uses TRBV6-1 with TRBJ1-5; D ambiguous. The CDR3 loop spans 14 amino acids. V gave up 0 bases and J gave up 2 bases, with 5 bases separating them. The V gene's germline CDR1 is MNHNS and CDR2 SASEGT. The CDR3 protein is CASSEASGNQPQHF. The CDR3 DNA sequence: TGTGCCAGCAGTGAAGCATCTGGCAATCAGCCCCAGCATTTT.

This clonotype was recorded a few times. The chain links TRBV5-1 to TRBJ2-5; 8 bases match TRBD2. V dropped 4 bases and J dropped 5; count of bases not matched to a gene: 7. Germline CDR1 and CDR2: SGHRS and YFSETQ. The CDR3 is made up of 14 amino acids. CDR3 protein: CASSRSGDGETQYF. CDR3 in DNA: TGCGCCAGCAGCCGTAGCGGGGACGGTGAGACCCAGTACTTC.

This chain connects TRBV5-1 to TRBJ1-3, with 11 positions matching TRBD1. V was pared by 4 bases and J by 1 base, with 4 bases of the junction left unmatched. CDR1 SGHRS and CDR2 YFSETQ come from the germline V gene. The CDR3 has 16 residues. CDR3 sequence (DNA): TGCGCCAGCAGCCGGGGGACAGGGGGGTCTGGAAACACCATATATTTT. Protein product: CASSRGTGGSGNTIYF.

There are a few counts of this clonotype. This chain links TRBV7-9 with TRBJ1-1; possible D gene TRBD1, 6 bases. The CDR3 extends over 12 amino acids. Looked up from germline, CDR1 is SEHNR and CDR2 is FQNEAQ (reference sequence). The V end was cut by 8 bases, the J end by 4 bases, with 11 bases between. Written as DNA, the CDR3 is TGTGCCAGCGGAGGGGGTGGCACTGAAGCTTTCTTT. Protein product: CASGGGGTEAFF. Full variable domain (remainder filled in from reference TRBV7-9 and TRBJ1-1): DTGVSQNPRHKITKRGQNVTFRCDPISEHNRLYWYRQTLGQGPEFLTYFQNEAQLEKSRLLSDRFSAERPKGSFSTLEIQRTEQGDSAMYLCASGGGGTEAFFGQGTRLTVV.

In its sample, this clonotype was seen many times. V gene TRBV4-1 combines with J gene TRBJ1-2; TRBD1 agrees at 8 bases. Germline CDR1 MGHRA, CDR2 YSYEKL. CDR3 size: 14 residues. V was pared by 6 bases and J by 4 bases, with 7 bases of the junction left unmatched. The chain's CDR3 is CASRPQGAGYGYTF. The CDR3 DNA follows: TGCGCCAGCAGACCCCAGGGGGCTGGCTATGGCTACACCTTC.

V is TRBV5-1 and J is TRBJ1-4; TRBD1 matches at 9 bases. The CDR3 loop spans 15 amino acids. CDR1 SGHRS and CDR2 YFSETQ come from the germline V gene. The junction had 11 bases not matched to a gene; V was cut back by 4 bases and J by 10 bases. The CDR3 is CASSTRDRADGKLFF. CDR3 DNA: TGCGCCAGCAGCACACGGGACAGGGCGGACGGAAAACTGTTTTTT.

A few counts support this clonotype. This chain uses TRBV7-2 with TRBJ2-3, with a tentative D call TRBD1 (5 bases). V was pared by 2 bases and J by 5 bases, with 14 bases between. The CDR3 has 15 amino acids. Per the germline V gene, CDR1 is SGHTA and CDR2 is FQGNSA. Here the CDR3 reads CASSLRGPPEDTQYF. The CDR3 DNA is TGTGCCAGCAGCTTAAGGGGTCCGCCAGAAGATACGCAGTATTTT.

J is TRBJ2-5 and V is TRBV20-1, with D perhaps TRBD1 (5 bases). The germline V gene encodes CDR1 DFQATT and CDR2 SNEGSKA (reference sequence). V lost 1 base and J lost 2, with 8 bases in between. There are 13 residues in the CDR3. This CDR3 is CSARVNRQETQYF. The CDR3 nucleotides are TGCAGTGCTAGAGTAAACAGGCAAGAGACCCAGTACTTC.

This clonotype was picked up a small number of times. The CDR3 nucleotides are TGCGCCAGCAGACTCGGACAGGAAAATTCACCCCTCCACTTT. Translating gives CASRLGQENSPLHF. This sequence joins TRBV5-1 and TRBJ1-6; 7 bases line up with TRBD1. This CDR3 contains 14 residues. The junction had 6 bases not matched to a gene; V was cut back by 5 bases and J by 7 bases. The germline CDR1 and CDR2 sequences are SGHRS and YFSETQ.

This clonotype was found a few times. This chain joins TRBV20-1 and TRBJ1-1, with D hard to call. The CDR3 runs to 16 residues. V dropped 2 bases and J dropped 1 base, with 17 bases sitting between them. CDR1 is DFQATT and CDR2 is SNEGSKA in the germline V gene (reference sequence). The DNA for the CDR3 is TGCAGTGCTAGATCCTACTCCGACGGCCCGAACACTGAAGCTTTCTTT. Translation: CSARSYSDGPNTEAFF.

This clonotype was counted only a few times. The rearrangement links TRBV20-1 to TRBJ2-3; tentative D call: TRBD1 (6 bases). V was cut by 4 bases and J by 2 bases, with 16 bases left in between. Germline V gives CDR1 DFQATT, CDR2 SNEGSKA (reference sequence). The CDR3 extends over 15 amino acids. The CDR3 DNA follows: TGCAGTGCTAATGGGGGCTCAATATTCACAGATACGCAGTATTTT. Translating gives CSANGGSIFTDTQYF.

This clonotype was seen a handful of times. The V gene is TRBV20-1, the J gene TRBJ2-1, with D unresolved. V lost 6 bases and J 5 bases, leaving 17 bases between the germline ends. Germline loops: CDR1 DFQATT, CDR2 SNEGSKA (reference sequence). The CDR3 extends over 14 amino acids. Written as DNA, the CDR3 is TGCAGTGCCCAGGACCCGGGCCGAAACAATGAGCAGTTCTTC. Its protein product is CSAQDPGRNNEQFF.

This clonotype showed up many times. The chain joins TRBV20-1 to TRBJ2-1, with D hard to call. This CDR3 region has 14 residues. V lost 4 bases and J 0 bases, leaving 10 bases between the germline ends. Germline-derived CDR1 and CDR2 are DFQATT and SNEGSKA (reference sequence). The CDR3 reads CSAKVKFSYNEQFF. CDR3 in DNA: TGCAGTGCTAAAGTCAAATTCTCCTACAATGAGCAGTTCTTC.

This clonotype has just a few counts. The chain has TRBV2 and TRBJ2-4; 11 bases match TRBD2. The junction had 5 bases not matched to a gene; V was cut back by 2 bases and J by 8 bases. Germline V CDR1 and CDR2: SNHLY, FYNNEI. The length of the CDR3 is 15 residues. The CDR3: CASSERLAGGHIQYF. CDR3 DNA: TGTGCCAGCAGTGAACGGCTAGCGGGAGGACACATTCAGTACTTC.

This clonotype came up a few times. The chain recombines TRBV6-2 or TRBV6-3 with TRBJ1-1; D is ambiguous. The length of the CDR3 is 14 residues. With 7 bases removed from V and 2 bases from J, the gap between germline ends came to 14 bases. Germline V gene data show CDR1 as MNHEY and CDR2 as SVGEGT. The chain's CDR3 is CASIQAGRNTEAFF. The CDR3 DNA reads as TGTGCCAGCATTCAGGCGGGTAGAAACACTGAAGCTTTCTTT.

This clonotype was observed a few times. The V and J genes are TRBV7-8 and TRBJ2-5; 10 bases map to TRBD2. This CDR3 region has 16 residues. With V trimmed by 0 bases and J by 5 bases, 6 bases remained unmatched. CDR1 is SGHVS and CDR2 is FQNEAQ in the germline V gene. CDR3 bases: TGTGCCAGCAGCTTAGCCCTAGCGGGAGAGGGGGAGACCCAGTACTTC. Protein sequence: CASSLALAGEGETQYF. Variable domain in full (rest from reference TRBV7-8 and TRBJ2-5): GAGVSQSPRYKVAKRGQDVALRCDPISGHVSLFWYQQALGQGPEFLTYFQNEAQLDKSGLPSDRFFAERPEGSVSTLKIQRTQQEDSAVYLCASSLALAGEGETQYFGPGTRLLVL.

This clonotype was found a few times. The chain has TRBV29-1 and TRBJ2-3, with D possibly TRBD2 on 5 matching bases. Trimming pared 5 bases from V and 6 bases from J, leaving 12 bases between. Per germline, CDR1 SQVTM and CDR2 ANQGSEA. There are 12 residues in the CDR3. In nucleotides, the CDR3 is TGCAGCGTTTCTCGACCGGGGGATACGCAGTATTTT. As protein: CSVSRPGDTQYF.

This clonotype appeared a few times. J is TRBJ2-7 and V is TRBV12-3 or TRBV12-4, with D perhaps TRBD1 or TRBD2 (5 bases each). V lost 8 bases and J lost 0, with 11 bases in between. The CDR3 is 13 amino acids. CDR3 coding DNA: TGTGCCAGCGGCCGGGACGGCTCCTACGAGCAGTACTTC. Translating gives CASGRDGSYEQYF.